The table lists the clone carrying this T cell receptor (beta chain) with a few counts. Its target is not known. This CDR3 contains 13 residues. Germline V gene data show CDR1 as GTSNPN and CDR2 as SVGIG (reference sequence). V lost 0 bases and J lost 13, with 13 bases in between. The sample belongs to a study of T cell responses to AZD1222 COVID-19 vaccine. The study, taken as a whole, reports: Spike-specific TCR breadth and depth rose after two AZD1222 doses.

Some clones are missing from TCRdb's copy, which holds only in-frame ones; the method was immunoSEQ multiplex PCR. The sample has some 250,000 clones, around 92% seen once; the top ten hold roughly 0.6%. This sequence originates from an adult who received the AZD1222 COVID-19 vaccine. The sample was peripheral blood, taken 28 days after the second AZD1222 dose. The rearrangement links TRBV30 to TRBJ1-6; D uncertain. CDR3 sequence (DNA): TGTGCCTGGAGTGTACAGCCGGGGTCGCCCCTCCACTTT. Amino acid sequence: CAWSVQPGSPLHF.